Listed below are T cell receptor beta chains from one sample, sequenced in a study of beta chain features in type 1 diabetes. The data were produced by immunoSEQ multiplex PCR, yet TCRdb's version contains in-frame clones alone and is incomplete. Seen here are around 170,000 clones, 7% to 10% observed once, and the top ten hold about 2.1%. Input material: central memory CD4+ T cells from blood. These receptor sequences come from a woman between 18 and 29 years old in good health. The CDR3 runs from the conserved cysteine through the conserved F or W. D genes are given only for firm matches. Some rows have no size entry. The others give once, few or many, or a class for an expanded clone.

TRBV5-6	TRBJ2-2	few	NA	TGTGCCAGCAGCCCACAGGGACTAAACACCGGGGAGCTGTTTTTT	CASSPQGLNTGELFF
TRBV11-2	TRBJ2-5	few	NA	TGTGCCAGCAGCTTAGATTGGGGGCCCGCCGGGACCCAGTACTTC	CASSLDWGPAGTQYF
TRBV9	TRBJ1-4	few	NA	TGTGCCAGCAGCGCCCCGGGGGGGGTCAGTGAAAAACTGTTTTTT	CASSAPGGVSEKLFF
TRBV27	TRBJ2-5	few	NA	TGTGCCAGCAGTTTGCAGGCCACACCTCAAGAGACCCAGTACTTC	CASSLQATPQETQYF
TRBV9	TRBJ2-3	NA	NA	TGTGCCAGCAGCACCCCCTTACGAGGCGGTACAGATACGCAGTATTTT	CASSTPLRGGTDTQYF
TRBV18	TRBJ1-5	few	NA	TGTGCCAGCTCACAGGGGATGGGCAATCAGCCCCAGCATTTT	CASSQGMGNQPQHF
TRBV4-3	TRBJ2-2	NA	NA	TGCGCCAGCAGCCATGATCCTAGCGGGGAGCTGTTTTTT	CASSHDPSGELFF
TRBV4-2	TRBJ2-1	NA	TRBD2	TGTGCCAGCAGCTCTAGCGGGGGGCAATCCTACAATGAGCAGTTCTTC	CASSSSGGQSYNEQFF
TRBV7-3	TRBJ2-3	NA	NA	TGTGCCAGCAGCTTAAGGGGAGAAGATACGCAGTATTTT	CASSLRGEDTQYF
TRBV5-1	TRBJ2-7	few	NA	TGCGCCAGCAGAAATAATCGAGACGAGCAGTACTTC	CASRNNRDEQYF
TRBV6-1	TRBJ1-5	NA	NA	TGTGCCAGCATCGGGGGCAATCAGCCCCAGCATTTT	CASIGGNQPQHF
TRBV25-1	TRBJ2-5	NA	NA	TGTGCCACCAAGAGGGCCGCCGTGGAGACCCAGTACTTC	CATKRAAVETQYF
TRBV7-9	TRBJ1-1	few	NA	TGTGCCAGCAGCCCGCGACAGAACACTGAAGCTTTCTTT	CASSPRQNTEAFF
TRBV6-1	TRBJ2-7	few	TRBD2	TGTGCCAGCAATCGGGGGGGCCGGCCCCTCGAGCAGTACTTC	CASNRGGRPLEQYF
TRBV6-5	TRBJ2-4	NA	NA	TGTGCCAGCAGTGAAGACCTAGGGGTAAACATTCAGTACTTC	CASSEDLGVNIQYF
TRBV30	TRBJ1-2	few	TRBD1	TGTGCCTGGAGTTTCCAGGACAGGGTCGATGGCTACACCTTC	CAWSFQDRVDGYTF
TRBV18	TRBJ2-3	few	TRBD2	TGTGCCAGCTCACCTAGCGGGGGGGCCTCTACAGATACGCAGTATTTT	CASSPSGGASTDTQYF